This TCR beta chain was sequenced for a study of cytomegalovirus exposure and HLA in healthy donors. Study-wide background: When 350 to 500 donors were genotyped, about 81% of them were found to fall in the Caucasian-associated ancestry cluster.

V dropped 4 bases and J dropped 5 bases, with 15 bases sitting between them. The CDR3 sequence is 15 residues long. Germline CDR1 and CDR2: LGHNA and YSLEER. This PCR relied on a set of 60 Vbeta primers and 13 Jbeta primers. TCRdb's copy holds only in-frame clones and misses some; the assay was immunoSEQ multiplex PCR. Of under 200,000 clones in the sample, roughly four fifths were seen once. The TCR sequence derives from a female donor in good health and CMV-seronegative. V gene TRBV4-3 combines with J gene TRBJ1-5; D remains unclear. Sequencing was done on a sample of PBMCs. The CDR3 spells CASSRDGEKYQPQHF. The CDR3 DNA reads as TGCGCCAGCAGCCGTGACGGGGAGAAATATCAGCCCCAGCATTTT.